This TCR beta chain was sequenced during a study of T cell responses to AZD1222 COVID-19 vaccine. CDR1 is SGHTA and CDR2 is FQGNSA in the germline V gene. V was pared by 1 base and J by 8 bases, with 9 bases between. CDR3 length: 12 residues. Profiled with immunoSEQ multiplex PCR; TCRdb holds only in-frame clones, not every one. The table records 150,000 to 200,000 clones, just over 85% of them present only once. The material was peripheral blood, obtained 28 days after the second AZD1222 dose. The chain uses TRBV7-2 and TRBJ2-7; the D is unclear. The clonotype comes from an adult who received the AZD1222 COVID-19 vaccine. DNA of the CDR3: TGTGCCAGCAGCTTAGACTATACGAAGCAGTACTTC. Its translation is CASSLDYTKQYF.